A single sample gave rise to the 8 T cell receptor beta chains below, sequenced in a study of cytomegalovirus exposure and HLA in healthy donors. The PCR ran on 60 Vbeta and 13 Jbeta primers. Only in-frame clones appear in the TCRdb table, and some are missing; sequencing was by immunoSEQ multiplex PCR. The table records 150,000 to 200,000 clones, around 80% of them present only once. The sequenced material came from PBMCs. These receptors originate from a male donor in good health and CMV-seropositive.

The chain uses TRBV7-9 and TRBJ2-1, with D perhaps matching TRBD2 (5 bases). The CDR3 has 16 residues. Germline V lookup: CDR1 SEHNR, CDR2 FQNEAQ (reference sequence). Trimming shortened V by 5 bases and J by 3 bases, and 17 bases separated the two germline ends. This CDR3 is CASSPKKGEGYNEQFF. The CDR3 DNA sequence: TGTGCCAGCAGCCCCAAAAAGGGTGAGGGCTACAATGAGCAGTTCTTC.

The rearrangement uses TRBV9 and TRBJ1-1, with D possibly being TRBD1 (5 bases). Between the trimmed V and J ends, which lost 0 bases and 4 bases, there was a span of 13 bases. This CDR3 is built from 15 residues. Germline V gene lookup returns CDR1 SGDLS and CDR2 YYNGEE. CDR3 bases: TGTGCCAGCAGCGTAGTGCCCCGGGGGTCCACTGAAGCTTTCTTT. Translated: CASSVVPRGSTEAFF.

A remark on this clone: Within the sample, other DNA sequences also encode this same CDR3. The chain joins TRBV27 to TRBJ1-3; the D gene is possibly TRBD1 (6 bases). The V gene lost 2 bases and the J gene lost 4 bases, with 9 bases spanning the gap. The germline V gene has CDR1 MNHEY and CDR2 SMNVEV (reference sequence). This CDR3 has 14 amino acids. CDR3 coding DNA: TGTGCCAGCAGTTTAGCAGGGGCGGGAAACACCATATATTTT. Its translation: CASSLAGAGNTIYF.

For this clone: Its ends do not fully match the called genes, so a read error is possible. The chain links TRBV7-9 to TRBJ2-7; 8 nucleotides match TRBD2. The V gene's germline CDR1 is SEHNR and CDR2 FQNEAQ (reference sequence). The CDR3 is 18 amino acids. The CDR3 DNA sequence: TGTTCCAGCAGCCCCCAGCGGGGCACTAGCGGCGCCCTTGAGGAGCAGTACTTC. Translated: CSSSPQRGTSGALEEQYF.

This clone was detected once. This chain joins TRBV7-2 and TRBJ2-1, with 8 bases that match TRBD2. The V gene end was trimmed by 4 bases and the J gene end by 0 bases; junction bases not matched to a gene: 2. The CDR3 loop spans 15 amino acids. From germline, CDR1 is SGHTA and CDR2 FQGNSA. The CDR3 nucleotides are TGTGCCAGCAGCTGGAGCGGGAGCTCCTACAATGAGCAGTTCTTC. It codes for CASSWSGSSYNEQFF. Full variable domain (outside the CDR3, taken from reference TRBV7-2 and TRBJ2-1): GAGVSQSPSNKVTEKGKDVELRCDPISGHTALYWYRQSLGQGLEFLIYFQGNSAPDKSGLPSDRFSAERTGGSVSTLTIQRTQQEDSAVYLCASSWSGSSYNEQFFGPGTRLTVL.

The CDR3, as DNA: TGTGCCAGCAGCCGCGTCCATGCCCCGGGACAGGAGTACTATGGCTACACCTTC. Its protein product is CASSRVHAPGQEYYGYTF. The V call is TRBV11-3, the J call TRBJ1-2, with TRBD1 matching 8 bases. The CDR3 runs to 18 residues. V gave up 5 bases and J gave up 3 bases; unmatched junction bases: 17. In germline, CDR1 is SGHNT, CDR2 YENEEA. The full variable domain, its missing parts supplied by reference TRBV11-3 and TRBJ1-2, is EAGVVQSPRYKIIEKKQPVAFWCNPISGHNTLYWYLQNLGQGPELLIRYENEEAVDDSQLPKDRFSAERLKGVDSTLKIQPAELGDSAVYLCASSRVHAPGQEYYGYTFGSGTRLTVV.

This clone was observed once. The V gene is TRBV9, the J gene TRBJ1-2, with no clear D. Germline values: CDR1 SGDLS, CDR2 YYNGEE. The ends were cut back, 0 bases at V and 7 bases at J, with 7 bases in the middle. The CDR3 loop spans 12 amino acids. The CDR3 loop is CASSVASGGYTF. The CDR3 coding sequence is TGTGCCAGCAGCGTAGCGTCCGGTGGCTACACCTTC.

The chain joins TRBV7-2 to TRBJ2-1, with D maybe TRBD2 (6 bases). V dropped 0 bases and J dropped 2 bases, with 17 bases sitting between them. The CDR3 is 18 residues long. Germline V lookup: CDR1 SGHTA, CDR2 FQGNSA. As DNA, the CDR3 is TGTGCCAGCAGCTTAGCTCTGGTCGCGGGACGCGCCTACAATGAGCAGTTCTTC. Protein: CASSLALVAGRAYNEQFF.